The TCR beta chain described here comes from a study of regulatory T cells in long-lasting Graves disease (dated by TCRdb to 2020 to 2022). Regarding the research as a whole: Patients with newly diagnosed Graves' disease had been on antithyroid drugs for under 3 months. This study used TCR sequencing and RNA sequencing of peripheral blood to compare persistent Graves' disease patients against newly diagnosed Graves' disease patients. The study was registered as a clinical trial and conducted in China. A total of roughly 33 samples underwent TCR sequencing: around 13 from persistent and roughly 20 from newly diagnosed Graves' disease patients.

V is pared back by 5 bases and J by 0 bases, with 17 bases lying between the germline termini. The CDR3 covers 17 residues, taking in both the cysteine and the phenylalanine. Only the CDR3 portion is preserved as DNA: 51 bases, with reading frame beginning at the first base. As encoded in the germline V gene, CDR1 is MNHEY while CDR2 is SVGEGT. As regards this clonotype: What antigen it recognizes has not been identified. No much larger clonotype is one base removed from it; base qualities were not supplied.

The library was produced with multiplex PCR. Sequencing used an Illumina HiSeq 4000. CDR3 regions were amplified by Arm-PCR with iRepertoire HTBI primers to construct TCR beta libraries. Before sequencing, the PCR products went through gel purification. The authors' analysis ran thus. A total of 60 to 80 TRBV and some 13 TRBJ segments were identified across samples and were used for gene usage analysis of CDR3 amino acid clonotypes. Filtered high-quality paired reads were merged into contigs using COPE and FqMerger. Contigs were aligned with BLAST to IMGT TRBV, TRBD and TRBJ reference genes, and CDR3 was defined per IMGT. Clonotypes above 0.1% frequency were classified as highly expanded clones. Repertoire diversity was measured by Shannon entropy, and V-J evenness by the Gini coefficient. A clonotype was considered public if more than one individual shared it. TCRdb ran its own pipeline on the public reads, namely fastp trimming at Q25 and MiXCR clone calling, and kept in-frame beta chains. Every distinct CDR3 protein forms one entry, paired with its most common genes and DNA. The V and J calls and clone size come from TCRdb's table, not from the authors' own analysis. Within this sample are about 540,000 distinct CDR3 sequences, with 13% of them counted one time only. The ten largest clones add up to roughly a tenth of the sample.

Read against the paper, the sample's time point label means: newly diagnosed GD, antithyroid drugs for less than 3 months. RNA was extracted from PBMCs in TRIzol for both TCR sequencing and RNA sequencing. The diagnosis of Graves' disease was made according to American Thyroid Association guidelines. The patients came from an endocrinology department in Xi'an, China. Each patient gave approximately 9 milliliters of peripheral blood, collected in an EDTA anticoagulant tube. Ficoll Paque Plus density gradient separation was used to isolate PBMCs, and no additional T cell sorting was done. An Agilent 2100 Bioanalyzer and agarose gel were used to assess RNA quality, and a NanoDrop 2000 was used to measure RNA concentration. Paper-wide results and their limitations: Compared with newly diagnosed patients, persistent Graves' disease patients had lower TCR Shannon entropy and fewer highly expanded clones, which suggests clonal expansion. Sequencing and analysis were limited to the TCR beta chain. A larger number of public clonotypes was shared among persistent patients (approximately 2,600) than among newly diagnosed patients (over 850). Persistent disease showed preferential use of TRBV28, TRBJ1-2 and TRBJ2-5, whereas newly diagnosed disease favored TRBV20-1 and TRBJ2-1. As a limitation, the authors acknowledged that the small sample size may reduce accuracy. Peripheral blood alone was examined, since thyroid tissue, which constituted the primary lesion, could not be accessed.

These data were also reused for a study on T cells in Graves' hyperthyroidism and ophthalmopathy. The other study reports the following: Graves' hyperthyroidism was defined as stable when no progression to ophthalmopathy occurred over 18 months of follow-up. Hyperthyroidism patients were aged 18 to 65 years and newly diagnosed, with disease duration of less than 2 months. The study excluded patients with uncontrolled infections, other autoimmune diseases, pregnancy or lactation. Clinical symptoms, serum thyroxine and TRAb, thyroid ultrasound, and orbital computed tomography formed the basis for the diagnoses. A first-round RT-PCR of the TCR CDR3 used the HTBI primer set with the Qiagen OneStep RT-PCR kit. Blood samples also contained most of the expanded thyroid clonotypes (frequency above 0.001), which suggests that blood repertoires may reflect thyroid immune responses. In cross-validation, a model built on a 13 V-J signature told ophthalmopathy apart from stable hyperthyroidism with about 90% sensitivity and roughly 83% specificity, and in testing the same model reached 80%/75%. During validation, the model predicted progression to ophthalmopathy a median of roughly 7.1 months ahead of onset, with 60% to 71% sensitivity and 72.22% specificity. TCR V-J signatures able to tell the groups apart were searched for in a discovery cohort of 90 to 100 patients, of whom over 40 had Graves' ophthalmopathy and more than 55 had stable Graves' hyperthyroidism. Whether ophthalmopathy could be predicted prospectively was tested in an independent validation cohort made up of 18 hyperthyroidism patients plus 17 patients who later progressed to ophthalmopathy. The 100 discovery patients were randomly split 7:3 into training and test sets. In about six Graves' hyperthyroidism patients, the study also compared T-cell repertoires from thyroid tissue with T-cell repertoires from blood. After sampling, hyperthyroidism patients received methimazole starting at 30 mg daily, and ophthalmopathy patients received high-dose intravenous methylprednisolone. A second multiplex PCR round built the libraries, followed by size selection and purification. The libraries were sequenced on an Illumina HiSeq2000 using paired-end 100 bp reads. SOAPnuke was used to process the raw data, throwing out any read that contained adapters or uncalled bases, had a mean Phred below 15, or lacked an exact constant-primer or identifier match. High-quality paired reads were merged with COPE v1.2.5, and unique nucleotide sequences were defined as clonotypes. MiTCR v1.1 was used to align clonotypes to the IMGT TRBV, TRBD and TRBJ reference segments. Only V-J combinations with frequency above 0.0001, covering 99.2% of repertoires, were analysed. The TCS score was defined as F50 (clonal expansion) divided by E x V (chaos), with BLOSUM62-based TCRdist calculated between CDR3 peptides within each V-J. Welch's t-statistics and random forest reduced 500 to 650 V-J features to 13, which were used in a naive Bayes classifier (R e1071). No statistical method was used to set the sample size in advance, and investigators knew the group allocation. TCR Vbeta CDR3 sequencing of fewer than 150 peripheral blood samples (under 45 ophthalmopathy, 75 to 85 hyperthyroidism and roughly 17 progressor patients) is reported in the paper.

This receptor was obtained from a young man with Graves disease. Donor details come from another sample of the same person, matched by shared clones. The starting material was peripheral blood mononuclear cells (PBMCs), obtained at new diagnosis, from a patient treated with antithyroid drugs. The chain employs TRBV6-2 or TRBV6-3 and TRBJ1-3; the D region possibly corresponds to TRBD1 (5 bases align). The DNA sequence follows: TGTGCCAGCAGTGGGGACCGTTTGGGTTCCTCTGGAAACACCATATATTTT. This codes for CASSGDRLGSSGNTIYF.